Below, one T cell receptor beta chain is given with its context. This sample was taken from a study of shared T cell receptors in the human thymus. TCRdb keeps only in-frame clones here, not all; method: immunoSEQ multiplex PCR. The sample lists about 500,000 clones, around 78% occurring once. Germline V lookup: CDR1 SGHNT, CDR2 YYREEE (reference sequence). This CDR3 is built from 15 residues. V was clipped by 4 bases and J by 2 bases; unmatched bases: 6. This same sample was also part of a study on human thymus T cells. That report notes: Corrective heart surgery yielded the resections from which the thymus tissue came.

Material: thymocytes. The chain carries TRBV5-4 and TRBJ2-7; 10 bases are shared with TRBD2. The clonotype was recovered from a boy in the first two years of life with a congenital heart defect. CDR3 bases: TGTGCCAGCAGCACGACTAGCGGGCCACCCTACGAGCAGTACTTC. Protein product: CASSTTSGPPYEQYF.